This T cell receptor beta chain was retrieved from a study of T cell responses to AZD1222 COVID-19 vaccine. The V gene's germline CDR1 is LGHDT and CDR2 YNNKEL (reference sequence). V was shortened by 0 bases and J by 6 bases, with 6 bases between the two germline ends. The CDR3 totals 13 residues. Analyses pooled second doses at about 4 or about 12 weeks. Using immunoSEQ multiplex PCR, the repertoire was profiled, and TCRdb retains in-frame clones only, with some absent. Of about 150,000 clones in the sample, approximately 87% are singletons; the top ten hold roughly 9.1%. The sequence was obtained from an adult who received the AZD1222 COVID-19 vaccine. Sequencing used peripheral blood, obtained 28 days after the second AZD1222 dose. The chain employs TRBV3-1 (or the pseudogene TRBV3-2) and TRBJ1-5; no definite D call. DNA of the CDR3: TGTGCCAGCAGCCAAGATGGGCCTCAGCCCCAGCATTTT. This codes for CASSQDGPQPQHF.